The rows below give T cell receptor beta chains drawn from one sample of a study of T cells in Graves' hyperthyroidism and ophthalmopathy. Each CDR3 protein gets one entry after TCRdb re-called the multiplex PCR reads with MiXCR. The top ten clones hold approximately 29% of a sample with about 400,000 distinct CDR3 sequences, about 15% of them seen once. The material sequenced was blood. These receptors were collected from a woman aged 25 to 39 with Graves' hyperthyroidism. Each CDR3 is given with its conserved first and last residue. The order of the fields is D gene, V gene, J gene, clone size, CDR3 protein, CDR3 DNA. The D gene is left open where the match is weak. Only part of the rows carry a size: once, few, many, or a class if the clone is expanded.

d_call: TRBD2; v_call: TRBV18; j_call: TRBJ2-4; clone_size: -; cdr3_aa: CASSPTGYAIAGKNIQYF; cdr3_nt: TGTGCCAGCTCACCAACGGGGTACGCAATAGCGGGCAAAAACATTCAGTACTTC
d_call: -; v_call: TRBV6-1; j_call: TRBJ1-1; clone_size: -; cdr3_aa: CASRHRGQDTEAFF; cdr3_nt: TGTGCCAGCAGGCACCGAGGGCAGGACACTGAAGCTTTCTTT
d_call: -; v_call: TRBV27; j_call: TRBJ2-7; clone_size: -; cdr3_aa: CASSSAGSYEQYF; cdr3_nt: TGTGCCAGCAGTTCCGCAGGCAGCTACGAGCAGTACTTC
d_call: TRBD1; v_call: TRBV6-1; j_call: TRBJ1-2; clone_size: -; cdr3_aa: CASSERDRGGYTF; cdr3_nt: TGTGCCAGCAGCGAACGGGACAGGGGTGGCTACACCTTC
d_call: TRBD1; v_call: TRBV7-9; j_call: TRBJ2-3; clone_size: many; cdr3_aa: CASSAGTGGPDTQYF; cdr3_nt: TGTGCCAGCAGCGCAGGGACAGGGGGACCAGATACGCAGTATTTT
d_call: -; v_call: TRBV6-5; j_call: TRBJ2-3; clone_size: -; cdr3_aa: CASSYRQGTDTQYF; cdr3_nt: TGTGCCAGCAGTTACCGACAGGGCACAGATACGCAGTATTTT
d_call: TRBD2; v_call: TRBV18; j_call: TRBJ2-5; clone_size: -; cdr3_aa: CASSPRAPGLAGEETQYF; cdr3_nt: TGTGCCAGCTCACCACGGGCGCCCGGACTAGCGGGAGAAGAGACCCAGTACTTC
d_call: TRBD2; v_call: TRBV28; j_call: TRBJ2-2; clone_size: many; cdr3_aa: CASTTIGLAGFGELFF; cdr3_nt: TGTGCCAGCACCACCATTGGCCTAGCGGGATTCGGGGAGCTGTTTTTT
d_call: -; v_call: TRBV7-8; j_call: TRBJ2-7; clone_size: few; cdr3_aa: CASSLSEASYEQYF; cdr3_nt: TGTGCCAGCAGCCTCTCCGAGGCTTCCTACGAGCAGTACTTC
d_call: TRBD1; v_call: TRBV5-1; j_call: TRBJ2-1; clone_size: -; cdr3_aa: CASSLVPGTGDFGSYNEQFF; cdr3_nt: TGCGCCAGCAGCTTGGTCCCCGGGACAGGGGATTTCGGCTCCTACAATGAGCAGTTCTTC
d_call: -; v_call: TRBV28; j_call: TRBJ1-2; clone_size: many; cdr3_aa: CASSPTDYGYTF; cdr3_nt: TGTGCCAGCAGTCCGACAGACTATGGCTACACCTTC
d_call: TRBD1; v_call: TRBV5-6; j_call: TRBJ1-1; clone_size: -; cdr3_aa: CASTTTGGAGTEAFF; cdr3_nt: TGTGCCAGCACCACGACAGGGGGCGCCGGCACTGAAGCTTTCTTT
d_call: TRBD1; v_call: TRBV5-6; j_call: TRBJ2-7; clone_size: -; cdr3_aa: CASSQGTDGVYEQYF; cdr3_nt: TGTGCCAGCAGCCAAGGGACAGACGGGGTCTACGAGCAGTACTTC
d_call: -; v_call: TRBV9; j_call: TRBJ2-3; clone_size: -; cdr3_aa: CASSVTGVLSTDTQYF; cdr3_nt: TGTGCCAGCAGCGTAACCGGTGTGCTTAGCACAGATACGCAGTATTTT
d_call: -; v_call: TRBV3-1; j_call: TRBJ2-3; clone_size: many; cdr3_aa: CASSQVPDTQYF; cdr3_nt: TGTGCCAGCAGCCAAGTGCCAGATACGCAGTATTTT
d_call: -; v_call: TRBV30; j_call: TRBJ2-1; clone_size: -; cdr3_aa: CAWSVSGSEMNEQFF; cdr3_nt: TGTGCCTGGAGTGTAAGTGGGAGTGAGATGAATGAGCAGTTCTTC
d_call: -; v_call: TRBV28; j_call: TRBJ1-5; clone_size: many; cdr3_aa: CASRSRVYGNQPQHF; cdr3_nt: TGTGCCAGCAGATCCAGGGTTTACGGCAATCAGCCCCAGCATTTT
d_call: -; v_call: TRBV20-1; j_call: TRBJ1-2; clone_size: -; cdr3_aa: CSASAPGSYGYTF; cdr3_nt: TGCAGTGCTAGTGCCCCTGGGTCCTATGGCTACACCTTC
d_call: -; v_call: TRBV6-2/TRBV6-3; j_call: TRBJ1-6; clone_size: -; cdr3_aa: CASSYSGYDNSPLHF; cdr3_nt: TGTGCCAGCAGTTACTCGGGTTATGATAATTCACCCCTCCACTTT
d_call: -; v_call: TRBV10-1; j_call: TRBJ2-5; clone_size: -; cdr3_aa: CASSASGAETQYF; cdr3_nt: TGCGCCAGCAGTGCTTCAGGGGCAGAGACCCAGTACTTC
d_call: -; v_call: TRBV30; j_call: TRBJ1-2; clone_size: many; cdr3_aa: CAWSEQGDDGYTF; cdr3_nt: TGTGCCTGGAGTGAACAGGGAGATGATGGCTACACCTTC
d_call: -; v_call: TRBV7-8; j_call: TRBJ2-1; clone_size: many; cdr3_aa: CASSLGVVSSYNEQFF; cdr3_nt: TGTGCCAGCAGCTTAGGGGTTGTAAGCTCCTACAATGAGCAGTTCTTC
d_call: TRBD1; v_call: TRBV20-1; j_call: TRBJ2-1; clone_size: few; cdr3_aa: CSAGDPGQGRNEQFF; cdr3_nt: TGCAGTGCTGGAGACCCGGGACAGGGGAGGAATGAGCAGTTCTTC
d_call: -; v_call: TRBV5-1; j_call: TRBJ1-1; clone_size: -; cdr3_aa: CASSLSQDSKMNTEAFF; cdr3_nt: TGCGCCAGCAGCTTGTCGCAGGACAGTAAAATGAACACTGAAGCTTTCTTT
d_call: -; v_call: TRBV3-1; j_call: TRBJ1-1; clone_size: few; cdr3_aa: CASSQGHLGMNTEAFF; cdr3_nt: TGTGCCAGCAGCCAAGGGCACCTTGGAATGAACACTGAAGCTTTCTTT
d_call: -; v_call: TRBV5-6; j_call: TRBJ2-7; clone_size: few; cdr3_aa: CASSLAIGSRGYEQYF; cdr3_nt: TGTGCCAGCAGCTTGGCCATCGGCTCTAGGGGCTACGAGCAGTACTTC
d_call: TRBD2; v_call: TRBV29-1; j_call: TRBJ2-1; clone_size: many; cdr3_aa: CSVGPPREGTSGSVNEQFF; cdr3_nt: TGCAGCGTGGGCCCCCCCAGGGAGGGGACTAGCGGGAGTGTAAATGAGCAGTTCTTC
d_call: -; v_call: TRBV20-1; j_call: TRBJ1-4; clone_size: -; cdr3_aa: CSASWGQGEKLFF; cdr3_nt: TGCAGTGCTAGTTGGGGGCAAGGTGAAAAACTGTTTTTT
d_call: -; v_call: TRBV14; j_call: TRBJ2-3; clone_size: once; cdr3_aa: CASSRLTISTDTQYF; cdr3_nt: TGTGCCAGCAGCCGCTTGACTATTAGCACAGATACGCAGTATTTT
d_call: -; v_call: TRBV28; j_call: TRBJ2-1; clone_size: many; cdr3_aa: CASSFLRRDFEQFF; cdr3_nt: TGTGCCAGCAGTTTTTTGCGGCGCGATTTTGAGCAGTTCTTC
d_call: -; v_call: TRBV29-1; j_call: TRBJ2-5; clone_size: -; cdr3_aa: CSVIKSGGQETQYF; cdr3_nt: TGCAGCGTGATCAAGTCCGGGGGCCAAGAGACCCAGTACTTC
d_call: -; v_call: TRBV5-1; j_call: TRBJ1-1; clone_size: few; cdr3_aa: CASSLGGSTNTEAFF; cdr3_nt: TGCGCCAGCAGCTTGGGGGGTAGTACGAACACTGAAGCTTTCTTT
d_call: -; v_call: TRBV3-1; j_call: TRBJ1-1; clone_size: many; cdr3_aa: CASSPRQVNWNTEAFF; cdr3_nt: TGTGCCAGCAGCCCCCGACAGGTTAACTGGAACACTGAAGCTTTCTTT
d_call: TRBD2; v_call: TRBV6-2/TRBV6-3; j_call: TRBJ2-3; clone_size: many; cdr3_aa: CASSWTSGSTDTQYF; cdr3_nt: TGTGCCAGCAGCTGGACTAGCGGGAGCACAGATACGCAGTATTTT
d_call: TRBD2; v_call: TRBV30; j_call: TRBJ2-7; clone_size: -; cdr3_aa: CAWVPRLAGVRYEQYF; cdr3_nt: TGTGCCTGGGTTCCCCGGCTAGCGGGAGTTCGCTACGAGCAGTACTTC
d_call: -; v_call: TRBV7-3; j_call: TRBJ2-1; clone_size: few; cdr3_aa: CASSLGPATSRDLFF; cdr3_nt: TGTGCCAGCAGCTTAGGTCCCGCAACGTCTAGGGATCTGTTCTTC
d_call: -; v_call: TRBV3-1; j_call: TRBJ2-3; clone_size: -; cdr3_aa: CASSQRRPIGGTQYF; cdr3_nt: TGTGCCAGCAGCCAAAGGAGGCCGATAGGGGGGACGCAGTATTTT
d_call: -; v_call: TRBV6-1; j_call: TRBJ2-7; clone_size: many; cdr3_aa: CASSVRETYEQYF; cdr3_nt: TGTGCCAGCAGTGTGAGAGAAACCTACGAGCAGTACTTC
d_call: -; v_call: TRBV4-1; j_call: TRBJ1-1; clone_size: -; cdr3_aa: CASSQGRGAGNTEAFF; cdr3_nt: TGCGCCAGCAGCCAAGGGAGGGGGGCTGGGAACACTGAAGCTTTCTTT
d_call: -; v_call: TRBV19; j_call: TRBJ1-3; clone_size: few; cdr3_aa: CASSIHSSGNTIYF; cdr3_nt: TGTGCCAGTAGTATCCACAGCTCTGGAAACACCATATATTTT
d_call: TRBD1; v_call: TRBV6-1; j_call: TRBJ2-3; clone_size: few; cdr3_aa: CASTLTGGRTDTQYF; cdr3_nt: TGTGCCAGCACCTTGACAGGGGGTAGGACAGATACGCAGTATTTT
d_call: TRBD1; v_call: TRBV6-1; j_call: TRBJ1-5; clone_size: few; cdr3_aa: CASSDPGKPDRGSQPQHF; cdr3_nt: TGTGCCAGCAGTGATCCCGGGAAGCCTGACAGGGGTTCTCAGCCCCAGCATTTT
d_call: TRBD1; v_call: TRBV12-3/TRBV12-4; j_call: TRBJ2-7; clone_size: once; cdr3_aa: CASRAGTGGLANEQYF; cdr3_nt: TGTGCCAGCAGGGCCGGGACAGGGGGACTAGCCAATGAGCAGTACTTC
d_call: TRBD1; v_call: TRBV5-1; j_call: TRBJ1-2; clone_size: many; cdr3_aa: CASSPGQGAGYTF; cdr3_nt: TGCGCCAGCAGCCCAGGACAGGGGGCTGGCTACACCTTC
d_call: TRBD1; v_call: TRBV20-1; j_call: TRBJ1-1; clone_size: many; cdr3_aa: CSARGGQANTEAFF; cdr3_nt: TGCAGTGCTAGAGGAGGACAGGCGAACACTGAAGCTTTCTTT
d_call: TRBD1; v_call: TRBV5-1; j_call: TRBJ2-7; clone_size: -; cdr3_aa: CASSQNRDRSSEQYF; cdr3_nt: TGCGCCAGCAGCCAAAATCGGGACAGGAGCTCCGAGCAGTACTTC
d_call: TRBD1; v_call: TRBV28; j_call: TRBJ1-4; clone_size: many; cdr3_aa: CASSLQGAYEKLFF; cdr3_nt: TGTGCCAGCAGCCTCCAGGGGGCCTATGAAAAACTGTTTTTT